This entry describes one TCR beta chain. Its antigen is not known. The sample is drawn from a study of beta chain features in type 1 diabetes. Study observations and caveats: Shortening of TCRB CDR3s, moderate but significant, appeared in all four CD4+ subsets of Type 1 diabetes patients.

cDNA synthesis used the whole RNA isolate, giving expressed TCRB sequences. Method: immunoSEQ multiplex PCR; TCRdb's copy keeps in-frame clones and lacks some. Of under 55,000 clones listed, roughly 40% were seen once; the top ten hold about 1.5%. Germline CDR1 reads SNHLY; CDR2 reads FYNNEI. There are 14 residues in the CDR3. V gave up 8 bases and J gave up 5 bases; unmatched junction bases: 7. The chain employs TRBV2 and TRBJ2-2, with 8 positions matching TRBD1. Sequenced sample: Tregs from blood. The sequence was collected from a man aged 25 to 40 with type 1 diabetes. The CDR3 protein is CASGGTGATGELFF. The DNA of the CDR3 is TGTGCCAGCGGGGGGACAGGCGCGACCGGGGAGCTGTTTTTT. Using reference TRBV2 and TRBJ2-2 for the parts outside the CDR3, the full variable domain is EPEVTQTPSHQVTQMGQEVILRCVPISNHLYFYWYRQILGQKVEFLVSFYNNEISEKSEIFDDQFSVERPDGSNFTLKIRSTKLEDSAMYFCASGGTGATGELFFGEGSRLTVL.